The entry that follows covers one T cell receptor beta chain sequence. What it binds is unknown. This sample was included in a study of T cell clonotyping in hematopoietic cell transplantation. Study-wide context: Recipient samples before transplant were obtained post-cytoreduction. Study-level findings and limits: Without cell sorting, CD4 versus CD8 contributions remain unresolved. After transplant, recipient diversity fell while pathologically expanded clonotypes grew through day 180.

Indicated time point: recipient sample about 28 days before transplant, after cytoreduction. Recipient blood drawn about 28 days pretransplant and days 30, 100, 180 after. Germline V gene lookup returns CDR1 LNHDA and CDR2 SQIVND (reference sequence). V shed 7 bases and J shed 0 bases, with 13 bases lying between them. CDR3 length equals 14 residues. Assay used: immunoSEQ multiplex PCR; TCRdb lists only in-frame clones, some missing. Of 45,000 or so clones detected, approximately 78% appear once; the ten largest clones hold over 4.5%. The rearrangement uses TRBV19 and TRBJ2-7; possible D gene TRBD1, 5 bases. This clonotype was obtained from a man in his 60s with myelodysplastic syndrome. Some clones in this sample may be carry-over from other donors' samples. The sequencing used peripheral blood mononuclear cells, collected before stem cell transplant. CDR3 nucleotide sequence: TGTGCCAGTATTGGGGCGGAAAGCTCCTACGAGCAGTACTTC. This codes for CASIGAESSYEQYF. Full variable domain (outside the CDR3, taken from reference TRBV19 and TRBJ2-7): DGGITQSPKYLFRKEGQNVTLSCEQNLNHDAMYWYRQDPGQGLRLIYYSQIVNDFQKGDIAEGYSVSREKKESFPLTVTSAQKNPTAFYLCASIGAESSYEQYFGPGTRLTVT.